These 12 T cell receptor beta chains share one sample of origin, sequenced in a study of regulatory T cells in long-lasting Graves disease. HTBI primers from iRepertoire and Arm-PCR of CDR3 regions yielded the TCR beta libraries. TCRdb recomputed calls from the multiplex PCR reads with MiXCR, one row per CDR3 protein. The sample contains 530,000 or so distinct CDR3 sequences, about 16% of which appear only once. As to time point: newly diagnosed GD, antithyroid drugs for less than 3 months. PBMCs were the source of the RNA used for TCR sequencing. These same data were also listed under a study on T cells in Graves' hyperthyroidism and ophthalmopathy.

Sequencing used peripheral blood mononuclear cells (PBMCs), obtained at new diagnosis, from a patient treated with antithyroid drugs. Receptors originate from a man younger than 35 with Graves disease.

J is TRBJ2-7 and V is TRBV6-5, with D tentatively TRBD1 or TRBD2 (5 bases each). Trimming stripped 5 bases from V and 3 bases from J, with 17 bases between. The CDR3 totals 15 residues. The V gene's germline CDR1 is MNHEY and CDR2 SVGAGI. Written as DNA, the CDR3 is TGTGCCAGCAGTGAAGCCTCGGGGCTATACTACGAGCAGTACTTC. Translating it yields CASSEASGLYYEQYF.

The chain couples TRBV6-1 to TRBJ1-5; 8 bases are shared with TRBD1. V gave up 4 bases and J gave up 0 bases; unmatched junction bases: 5. This CDR3 region has 16 residues. Germline CDR1 is MNHNS and CDR2 is SASEGT. This CDR3 is CASSAFDRGSNQPQHF. The CDR3 DNA is TGTGCCAGCAGTGCATTCGACAGGGGTAGCAATCAGCCCCAGCATTTT.

The rearrangement links TRBV25-1 to TRBJ1-2; 8 bases agree with TRBD1. CDR1 is MGHDK, CDR2 SYGVNS, per germline. This CDR3 is 14 amino acids long. Trimming took 6 bases from V and 7 from J; bases not matched to a gene: 10. The DNA of the CDR3 is TGTGCCAGCAGCGAAGCAGGGGGCTACGGTGGCTACACCTTC. Its translation: CASSEAGGYGGYTF.

This clonotype was observed a few times. The chain has TRBV30 and TRBJ1-4; D not certain. V was shortened by 2 bases and J by 8 bases, with 18 bases between the two germline ends. Germline V lookup: CDR1 GTSNPN, CDR2 SVGIG (reference sequence). The CDR3 sequence is 15 residues long. As DNA, the CDR3 is TGTGCCTGGAGTTGGTTTGACGGAAAGATGGAAAAACTGTTTTTT. It is translated as CAWSWFDGKMEKLFF.

The CDR3 is CSASGRQGGNTEAFF. In DNA, the CDR3 is TGCAGTGCTAGCGGTAGACAGGGTGGGAACACTGAAGCTTTCTTT. This chain links TRBV20-1 with TRBJ1-1; 7 bases fit TRBD1. The J segment lost 1 base and the V segment lost 3 bases, leaving 8 bases of the junction unmatched. Germline assignment: CDR1 DFQATT and CDR2 SNEGSKA (reference sequence). CDR3 size: 15 residues.

This clonotype was detected a few times. The chain carries TRBV10-3 and TRBJ1-2; D may be TRBD1 (5 bases). Trimming left V 4 bases short and J 3 bases short, with 12 bases between. This CDR3 is 14 amino acids long. Germline V gene lookup returns CDR1 ENHRY and CDR2 SYGVKD. DNA of the CDR3: TGTGCCATCAGTGGGGAGGGGAGAGACTATGGCTACACCTTC. This codes for CAISGEGRDYGYTF.

The V and J genes are TRBV6-1 and TRBJ2-7; D ambiguous. Germline V CDR1 and CDR2: MNHNS, SASEGT. V lost 5 bases and J 2 bases, leaving 19 bases between the germline ends. The CDR3 totals 16 residues. In nucleotides, the CDR3 is TGTGCCAGCAGTCGCTCGATATCCTCGAACCCCTACGAGCAGTACTTC. This encodes CASSRSISSNPYEQYF.

In this sample, this clonotype turned up a few times. The CDR3 here is CASSQDRQGGYYGYTF. Here the CDR3 DNA reads TGCGCCAGCAGCCAAGATCGCCAGGGAGGGTACTATGGCTACACCTTC. The rearrangement links TRBV4-1 to TRBJ1-2, with D maybe TRBD1 (5 bases). CDR3 length: 16 residues. In germline, CDR1 is MGHRA, CDR2 YSYEKL. V lost 0 bases, J lost 3 bases, and 14 bases lay in between.

This chain links TRBV19 with TRBJ2-7, with D perhaps being TRBD1 or TRBD2 (5 bases each). This CDR3 is 14 amino acids long. Germline CDR1 reads LNHDA; CDR2 reads SQIVND (reference sequence). V was trimmed by 5 bases and J by 2 bases, leaving 13 bases between them. Here the CDR3 reads CASSLSPGPYEQYF. In DNA form, the CDR3 reads TGTGCCAGTAGTCTGTCCCCGGGACCCTACGAGCAGTACTTC.

On this clonotype: The junction departs from the called germline gene at one end, perhaps through a read error. The chain couples TRBV20-1 to TRBJ2-4; tentative D call: TRBD1 (6 bases). The CDR3 has 17 amino acids. Germline CDR1 DFQATT, CDR2 SNEGSKA (reference sequence). The DNA for the CDR3 is TGCAGTGCACATGATGCAGGGGCTTATACAGCCGAAAACATTCAGTACTTC. Translation: CSAHDAGAYTAENIQYF.

This clonotype was detected many times. This chain uses TRBV5-1 with TRBJ1-1; D gene ambiguous. The V gene's germline CDR1 is SGHRS and CDR2 YFSETQ. Deletions cut 4 bases from V and 5 bases from J, with 12 bases between. The CDR3 loop spans 13 amino acids. CDR3 sequence (DNA): TGCGCCAGCAGCGTCAGCCACTCGACTGAAGCTTTCTTT. Translating it yields CASSVSHSTEAFF.

A word on this clonotype: This may come from a read error, since a much larger clone is one base off. The V gene is TRBV28, the J gene TRBJ2-5, with 12 bases aligning to TRBD2. The V gene end was trimmed by 4 bases and the J gene end by 7 bases; junction bases not matched to a gene: 10. The CDR3 consists of 16 residues. Germline loops: CDR1 MDHEN, CDR2 SYDVKM. This CDR3 reads CASSYPGLAGGVTQYF. Here the CDR3 DNA reads TGTGCCAGCAGTTATCCGGGACTAGCGGGTGGTGTGACCCAGTACTTC.